This T cell receptor (beta chain) emerged from a study of T-cell memory formation after mild COVID-19. Study-wide results and caveats: Pre-infection memory contained some responding clones, which suggested that cross-reactive memory had joined.

TCRdb reanalysed the 5' RACE reads using MiXCR and keeps one entry per CDR3 protein. This table holds more than 250,000 distinct CDR3 sequences, around 15% found once. Germline CDR1 and CDR2: SEHNR and FQNEAQ (reference sequence). V was pared by 7 bases and J by 2 bases, with 8 bases between. CDR3 length equals 13 residues. Comment on this clonotype: Its target is unknown.

The receptor's source is a man younger than 35 who had mild COVID-19 (a few samples of this study predate the infection). Cell type and time point are not known. Material for sequencing was PBMCs or a T cell subset sorted from them (not recorded which). This chain connects TRBV7-9 to TRBJ2-2; D is ambiguous. CDR3: CASIVGNTGELFF. The CDR3 coding sequence is TGTGCCAGCATTGTCGGAAACACCGGGGAGCTGTTTTTT.